The 13 T cell receptor beta chains listed next were all sequenced from one sample in a study of vaccination and CD4 T cells after COVID-19. The time point: late sampling 161 to 241 days after vaccination in a few convalescent patients. Via MiXCR, TCRdb re-called the PCR reads, giving one row per CDR3 protein. This sample has just over 35,000 distinct CDR3 sequences; 36% occur once, and the top ten carry 5.8%. This specimen consisted of CD4+ T cells from blood, obtained about 7 months after SARS-CoV-2 vaccination. The receptors were sampled from a human donor who had recovered from COVID-19.

The V and J genes are TRBV6-1 and TRBJ2-1; 8 bases align to TRBD2. Per the germline V gene, CDR1 is MNHNS and CDR2 is SASEGT. This CDR3 spans 16 amino acids. V lost 5 bases to trimming and J lost 5 bases; unmatched junction nucleotides: 11. In DNA, the CDR3 is TGTGCCAGCAGTCCCCGACCGGGACTAGAGAACAATGAGCAGTTCTTC. Amino acids: CASSPRPGLENNEQFF.

The J gene is TRBJ1-2, the V gene TRBV7-8, with TRBD1 matching over 7 bases. V lost 1 base to trimming and J lost 4 bases; unmatched junction nucleotides: 3. The germline V gene has CDR1 SGHVS and CDR2 FQNEAQ. The CDR3 loop spans 14 amino acids. The CDR3 DNA reads TGTGCCAGCAGCTTAGACGGGACAGCCTATGGCTACACCTTC. Its translation is CASSLDGTAYGYTF.

This chain connects TRBV7-9 to TRBJ2-3; 12 positions agree with TRBD2. The germline V gene encodes CDR1 SEHNR and CDR2 FQNEAQ (reference sequence). The CDR3 covers 20 residues. V shed 4 bases, J shed 3 bases, and the junction held 17 bases outside the gene matches. The CDR3 sequence: CASSSLAGGRGSFPTDTQYF. The CDR3 DNA reads TGTGCCAGCAGCTCACTAGCGGGAGGCCGAGGATCTTTCCCTACAGATACGCAGTATTTT.

CDR3 in DNA: TGTGCCAGCAGCAAAATTTGGACTAGCGGGAGTGGTCTTAGCACAGATACGCAGTATTTT. Its translation: CASSKIWTSGSGLSTDTQYF. This chain connects TRBV21-1 to TRBJ2-3; the table names TRBD2, a call not compared with the DNA. TRBV21-1 counts as a pseudogene. This CDR3 contains 20 residues.

V is TRBV7-9 and J is TRBJ2-7, with 9 bases fitting TRBD1. This CDR3 comprises 13 residues. Germline lookup yields CDR1 SEHNR and CDR2 FQNEAQ (reference sequence). The ends lost 5 bases at V and 5 bases at J; junction bases unmatched: 4. CDR3 amino acids: CASSVGTGNEQYF. The CDR3 DNA follows: TGTGCCAGCAGCGTAGGGACAGGGAACGAGCAGTACTTC.

The chain joins TRBV5-1 to TRBJ2-7; D is perhaps TRBD1 (5 bases). Germline V CDR1 and CDR2: SGHRS, YFSETQ. V was clipped by 3 bases and J by 4 bases, with 8 bases between them. The CDR3 has 12 amino acids. Here the CDR3 reads CASSSRVYEQYF. As DNA, the CDR3 is TGCGCCAGCAGCTCCAGGGTTTACGAGCAGTACTTC.

This clonotype came up a few times. This chain links TRBV19 with TRBJ2-7; D is undetermined. Germline V CDR1 and CDR2: LNHDA, SQIVND (reference sequence). There are 13 residues in the CDR3. Deletions cut 3 bases from V and 3 bases from J, with 9 bases between. CDR3 nucleotide sequence: TGTGCCAGTAGTATCAACCCCTTCTACGAGCAGTACTTC. Translated, it gives CASSINPFYEQYF.

The V and J genes are TRBV7-9 and TRBJ2-1; 12 positions match TRBD2. CDR1 and CDR2 (germline): SEHNR, FQNEAQ (reference sequence). V shed 5 bases, J shed 9 bases, and the junction held 11 bases outside the gene matches. The CDR3 is made up of 16 amino acids. Here the CDR3 reads CASSARLAGEIGEQFF. The DNA for the CDR3 is TGTGCCAGCAGCGCCCGACTAGCGGGAGAAATTGGTGAGCAGTTCTTC.

This chain joins TRBV28 and TRBJ2-7; perhaps TRBD2 as D (6 bases). The V gene lost 5 bases and the J gene lost 12 bases, with 14 bases spanning the gap. CDR1 is MDHEN and CDR2 is SYDVKM in the germline V gene. The CDR3 runs 11 residues. CDR3 sequence reads: CASSGGSITYF. CDR3 coding DNA: TGTGCCAGCAGTGGGGGGTCGATTACGTACTTC. Full variable domain (outside the CDR3, taken from reference TRBV28 and TRBJ2-7): DVKVTQSSRYLVKRTGEKVFLECVQDMDHENMFWYRQDPGLGLRLIYFSYDVKMKEKGDIPEGYSVSREKKERFSLILESASTNQTSMYLCASSGGSITYFGPGTRLTVT.

The J gene is TRBJ1-5, the V gene TRBV20-1, with 8 bases matching TRBD1. CDR3 length equals 15 residues. Germline lookup yields CDR1 DFQATT and CDR2 SNEGSKA (reference sequence). V trimming: 2 bases; J trimming: 4 bases; junction bases outside the gene matches: 7. The DNA of the CDR3 is TGCAGTGCTAGAATCCGGGGACAGGAGAATCAGCCCCAGCATTTT. The encoded protein is CSARIRGQENQPQHF.

This clonotype was counted between two and nine times. V and J are TRBV20-1 and TRBJ2-3, with D possibly called TRBD1 or TRBD2 (5 bases each). The CDR3 is made up of 15 amino acids. Germline CDR1 and CDR2: DFQATT and SNEGSKA (reference sequence). V was trimmed by 4 bases and J by 2 bases, leaving 16 bases between them. The CDR3 DNA is TGCAGTGCTAAACGGGGCGGGTTCTTCACAGATACGCAGTATTTT. It yields the protein CSAKRGGFFTDTQYF.

The sample holds a few counts of this clonotype. This rearrangement joins TRBV6-5 to TRBJ1-1; possible D gene TRBD1, 6 bases. CDR3 length: 17 residues. Deletions cut 2 bases from V and 6 bases from J, with 22 bases between. In germline, CDR1 is MNHEY, CDR2 SVGAGI. The CDR3 reads CASSYLLGGRSPPEAFF. DNA for the CDR3: TGTGCCAGCAGTTACCTCTTGGGGGGCAGGTCGCCTCCTGAAGCTTTCTTT.

This clonotype has only a few counts. The V and J genes are TRBV30 and TRBJ2-3; tentatively, D is TRBD2 (6 bases). The CDR3 length is 12 residues. Germline V gene sequence: CDR1 GTSNPN, CDR2 SVGIG (reference sequence). V gave up 8 bases and J gave up 2 bases, with 11 bases separating them. The CDR3 sequence: CAGSGATDTQYF. DNA of the CDR3: TGTGCCGGATCGGGAGCCACAGATACGCAGTATTTT.